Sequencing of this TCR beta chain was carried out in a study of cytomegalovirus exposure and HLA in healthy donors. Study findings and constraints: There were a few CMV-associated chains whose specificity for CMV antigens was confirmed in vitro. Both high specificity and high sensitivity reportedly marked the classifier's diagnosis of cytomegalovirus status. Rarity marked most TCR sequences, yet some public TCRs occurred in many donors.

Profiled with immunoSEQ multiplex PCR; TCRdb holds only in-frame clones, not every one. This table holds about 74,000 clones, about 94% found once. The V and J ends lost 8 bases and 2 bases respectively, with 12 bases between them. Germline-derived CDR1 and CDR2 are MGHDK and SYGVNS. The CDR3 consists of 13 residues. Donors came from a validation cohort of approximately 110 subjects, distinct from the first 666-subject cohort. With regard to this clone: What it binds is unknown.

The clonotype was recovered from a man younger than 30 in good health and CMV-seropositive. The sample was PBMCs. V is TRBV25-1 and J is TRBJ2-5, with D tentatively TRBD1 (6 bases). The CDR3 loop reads CASGGQRQETQYF. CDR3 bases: TGTGCCAGCGGCGGACAGAGACAAGAGACCCAGTACTTC.